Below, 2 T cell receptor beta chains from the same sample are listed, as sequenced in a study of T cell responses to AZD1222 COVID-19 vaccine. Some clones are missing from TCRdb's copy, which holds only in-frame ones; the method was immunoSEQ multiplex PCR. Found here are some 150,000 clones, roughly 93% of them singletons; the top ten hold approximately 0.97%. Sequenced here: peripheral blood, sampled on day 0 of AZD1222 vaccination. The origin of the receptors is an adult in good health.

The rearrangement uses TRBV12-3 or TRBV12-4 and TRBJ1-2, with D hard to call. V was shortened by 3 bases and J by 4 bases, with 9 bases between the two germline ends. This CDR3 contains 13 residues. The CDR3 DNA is TGTGCCAGCAGTTTCGGGAGGGCCTATGGCTACACCTTC. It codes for CASSFGRAYGYTF.

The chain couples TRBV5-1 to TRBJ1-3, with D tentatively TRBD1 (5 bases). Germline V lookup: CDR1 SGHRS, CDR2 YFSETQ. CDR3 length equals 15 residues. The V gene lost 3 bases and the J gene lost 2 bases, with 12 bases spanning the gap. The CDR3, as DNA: TGCGCCAGCAGCTGGGATACAGGAGCTGGAAACACCATATATTTT. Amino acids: CASSWDTGAGNTIYF.